A single sample is the source of the 21 T cell receptor beta chains below, sequenced in a study of cytomegalovirus exposure and HLA in healthy donors. Amplification used 60 Vbeta primers and 13 Jbeta primers. Generated by immunoSEQ multiplex PCR, the TCRdb table keeps only in-frame clones and is missing some. This table holds over 200,000 clones, approximately 87% found once. The sample consisted of PBMCs. These receptors were collected from a human donor in good health.

The V and J genes are TRBV6-1 and TRBJ2-7; TRBD1 matches 7 bases. With V trimmed by 6 bases and J by 2 bases, 10 bases remained unmatched. CDR1 is MNHNS, CDR2 SASEGT, per germline. The CDR3 has 15 residues. The CDR3 reads CASRSPRQGTYEQYF. CDR3 DNA sequence: TGTGCCAGCAGGAGTCCACGACAGGGAACCTACGAGCAGTACTTC.

The genes are TRBV11-2 and TRBJ1-1; D is perhaps TRBD1 (5 bases). Germline CDR1 is SGHAT and CDR2 is FQNNGV. The length of the CDR3 is 13 residues. Trimming took off 5 bases at V and 4 bases at J, with 11 bases between the two ends. In DNA form, the CDR3 reads TGTGCCAGCAGCCTGAGCGGGGGCACTGAAGCTTTCTTT. This codes for CASSLSGGTEAFF. Based on the CDR3 plus reference TRBV11-2 and TRBJ1-1, the full variable domain is EAGVAQSPRYKIIEKRQSVAFWCNPISGHATLYWYQQILGQGPKLLIQFQNNGVVDDSQLPKDRFSAERLKGVDSTLKIQPAKLEDSAVYLCASSLSGGTEAFFGQGTRLTVV.

This clone was found once. The genes are TRBV7-2 and TRBJ2-5, with 8 bases matching TRBD2. This CDR3 spans 14 amino acids. CDR1 is SGHTA, CDR2 FQGNSA, per germline. The V and J ends lost 3 bases and 0 bases, in that order; junction bases with no gene match: 0. DNA of the CDR3: TGTGCCAGCAGCTTTAGCGGGAACCAAGAGACCCAGTACTTC. As protein: CASSFSGNQETQYF. Together with reference TRBV7-2 and TRBJ2-5, the CDR3 gives the full variable domain: GAGVSQSPSNKVTEKGKDVELRCDPISGHTALYWYRQSLGQGLEFLIYFQGNSAPDKSGLPSDRFSAERTGGSVSTLTIQRTQQEDSAVYLCASSFSGNQETQYFGPGTRLLVL.

As to this clone: An end of the junction does not agree with germline; a read error may underlie this. V gene TRBV7-9 combines with J gene TRBJ2-1; 9 nucleotides align to TRBD2. There are 16 residues in the CDR3. The germline CDR1 and CDR2 sequences are SEHNR and FQNEAQ (reference sequence). CDR3: CSSSLAGAGLYNEQFF. The DNA for the CDR3 is TGTTCCAGCAGCTTAGCGGGGGCAGGGTTATACAATGAGCAGTTCTTC.

This clone was seen only once. This chain uses TRBV29-1 with TRBJ1-2; D is undetermined. Germline-derived CDR1 and CDR2 are SQVTM and ANQGSEA. This CDR3 has 16 residues. The V gene lost 7 bases and the J gene lost 6 bases, with 27 bases spanning the gap. The CDR3: CSAAPGPFPFVDGYTF. The CDR3 region has the DNA TGCAGCGCGGCGCCAGGTCCTTTTCCATTCGTGGATGGCTACACCTTC.

This clone turned up a few times. The genes are TRBV20-1 and TRBJ2-3; D remains unclear. From germline, CDR1 is DFQATT and CDR2 SNEGSKA (reference sequence). This CDR3 comprises 11 residues. The chain's CDR3 is CSFWSLDTQYF. The CDR3 DNA follows: TGCAGCTTCTGGAGTCTAGATACGCAGTATTTT.

The chain carries TRBV4-3 and TRBJ2-3, with 7 nucleotides matching TRBD2. The CDR3 runs to 15 residues. CDR1 is LGHNA and CDR2 is YSLEER in the germline V gene. The ends lost 4 bases at V and 6 bases at J; junction bases unmatched: 10. DNA of the CDR3: TGCGCCAGCAGCCGGGACGGCGGGAGTTCGGATACGCAGTATTTT. Protein: CASSRDGGSSDTQYF.

The V and J genes are TRBV2 and TRBJ1-2; a possible D gene is TRBD1 (5 bases). There are 14 residues in the CDR3. The V gene's germline CDR1 is SNHLY and CDR2 FYNNEI. V was trimmed by 6 bases and J by 2 bases, leaving 13 bases between them. CDR3: CASRGGGLNYGYTF. In DNA, the CDR3 is TGTGCCAGCAGGGGGGGAGGGTTGAACTATGGCTACACCTTC.

The chain joins TRBV27 to TRBJ2-1; 13 bases map to TRBD2. Trimming took 4 bases from V and 8 from J; bases not matched to a gene: 11. The CDR3 has 17 amino acids. Per the germline V gene, CDR1 is MNHEY and CDR2 is SMNVEV (reference sequence). The CDR3 protein is CASSSRTSGSSLYEQFF. The CDR3 DNA is TGTGCCAGCAGTTCCCGGACTAGCGGGAGTTCATTGTATGAGCAGTTCTTC.

A few counts support this clone. The gene calls are TRBV19 and TRBJ2-5, with 8 bases that match TRBD2. Germline V lookup: CDR1 LNHDA, CDR2 SQIVND (reference sequence). This CDR3 has 14 amino acids. The trim removed 6 bases at V and 2 bases at J, leaving 5 bases unmatched. CDR3 protein: CASRDSGAQETQYF. The CDR3 DNA reads TGTGCCAGTAGGGATAGCGGGGCTCAAGAGACCCAGTACTTC.

The sample holds one count of this clone. The chain links TRBV7-9 to TRBJ2-3; the match to TRBD1 covers 7 bases. After removal of 5 bases from V and 6 bases from J, the junction contained 14 bases not matched to a gene. Germline V gene data show CDR1 as SEHNR and CDR2 as FQNEAQ (reference sequence). The CDR3 runs 16 residues. CDR3 bases: TGTGCCAGCAGCCCCTCCGGGTCCCGAGGGGGCGATACGCAGTATTTT. Its protein product is CASSPSGSRGGDTQYF.

This rearrangement joins TRBV5-4 to TRBJ2-2; 10 nucleotides match TRBD2. V lost 1 base, J lost 3 bases, and 15 bases stayed unmatched. Germline CDR1 reads SGHNT; CDR2 reads YYREEE (reference sequence). This CDR3 is built from 20 residues. The CDR3 DNA reads as TGTGCCAGCAGCTTGTTCCCTAGCGGGAGTTTCGGAAAGGACACCGGGGAGCTGTTTTTT. This encodes CASSLFPSGSFGKDTGELFF.

The genes are TRBV28 and TRBJ1-5; 7 bases line up with TRBD1. The ends lost 3 bases at V and 7 bases at J; junction bases unmatched: 15. In germline, CDR1 is MDHEN, CDR2 SYDVKM. The CDR3 spans 17 residues. The CDR3 nucleotides are TGTGCCAGCAGTTTGTCGGCGCATTACAGGGGAGGACAGCCCCAGCATTTT. Amino acids: CASSLSAHYRGGQPQHF.

The chain links TRBV7-6 to TRBJ2-1; 7 bases align to TRBD1. CDR3 length equals 16 residues. V dropped 1 base and J dropped 4; count of bases not matched to a gene: 7. The germline CDR1 and CDR2 sequences are SGHVS and FNYEAQ. The CDR3 bases are TGTGCCAGCAGCTTAGAACCAGGGGGTGTGTACAATGAGCAGTTCTTC. Translation gives CASSLEPGGVYNEQFF.

The rearrangement joins TRBV6-1 to TRBJ2-1, with 8 bases that match TRBD2. Germline CDR1 MNHNS, CDR2 SASEGT. V lost 7 bases to trimming and J lost 4 bases; unmatched junction nucleotides: 6. CDR3 size: 14 residues. CDR3 bases: TGTGCCAGCAATAGCGGGACAATGTACAATGAGCAGTTCTTC. Translating gives CASNSGTMYNEQFF.

This clone appeared a single time. This sequence joins TRBV7-8 and TRBJ2-1, with 9 bases fitting TRBD2. V was clipped by 5 bases and J by 2 bases; unmatched bases: 4. The CDR3 spans 15 residues. Germline V gene lookup returns CDR1 SGHVS and CDR2 FQNEAQ. The CDR3 DNA reads TGTGCCAGCAGCCCTTCTAGCGGGGCCTACAATGAGCAGTTCTTC. Amino acid sequence: CASSPSSGAYNEQFF.

V is TRBV4-2 and J is TRBJ1-2, with unresolved D. The germline V gene encodes CDR1 LGHNA and CDR2 YNFKEQ. Trimming left V 0 bases short and J 2 bases short, with 25 bases between. The CDR3 loop spans 20 amino acids. This chain's CDR3 is CASSQDRPRGSGGGNYGYTF. DNA of the CDR3: TGTGCCAGCAGCCAAGATAGGCCCCGAGGGTCGGGCGGCGGCAACTATGGCTACACCTTC.

The chain couples TRBV2 to TRBJ1-1, with 7 bases that match TRBD1. V lost 5 bases, J lost 5 bases, and 11 bases stayed unmatched. From germline, CDR1 is SNHLY and CDR2 FYNNEI. The CDR3 totals 15 residues. DNA of the CDR3: TGTGCCAGCAGTTCCGGTACAGGGGCTATTACTGAAGCTTTCTTT. Its protein product is CASSSGTGAITEAFF.

This chain connects TRBV18 to TRBJ2-5, with 8 bases lining up with TRBD2. Trimming at V came to 2 bases and at J to 3 bases, leaving 8 bases not matched to a gene. The CDR3 runs to 16 residues. Germline V gene sequence: CDR1 KGHSH, CDR2 LQKENI. CDR3: CASSPTLAGKEETQYF. CDR3 DNA sequence: TGTGCCAGCTCACCAACGTTAGCGGGAAAGGAAGAGACCCAGTACTTC.

The V gene is TRBV7-9, the J gene TRBJ1-5, with unresolved D. V was trimmed by 5 bases and J by 5 bases, leaving 7 bases between them. The CDR3 loop spans 12 amino acids. The germline gives CDR1 SEHNR, CDR2 FQNEAQ (reference sequence). The CDR3 protein is CASSVEDQPQHF. DNA for the CDR3: TGTGCCAGCAGCGTCGAGGATCAGCCCCAGCATTTT.

The genes are TRBV11-2 and TRBJ2-2; the D gene is possibly TRBD1 (6 bases). This CDR3 is built from 13 residues. V dropped 3 bases and J dropped 7 bases, with 9 bases sitting between them. The germline V gene encodes CDR1 SGHAT and CDR2 FQNNGV. CDR3 DNA: TGTGCCAGCAGCTTGACAGGTGGCGGGGAGCTGTTTTTT. Residues: CASSLTGGGELFF.